The following is a T cell receptor (beta chain) sequence with its context. What it binds is not known. The sample belongs to a study of OX40 agonist ivuxolimab in advanced cancers. Study-level information: Among those enrolled, mean age was 60 years (range about 23 to 85) and roughly 84% were male.

Study observations and caveats: Circulating CD4+ and CD8+ T cells showed clonal expansion by week 6 at 0.1 to 3.0 mg/kg. The study did not work out the antigen specificity of the expanded peripheral T cells. Expanded clones were, on average, more numerous in CD8+ T cells than in CD4+.

The method was immunoSEQ multiplex PCR; TCRdb's version includes in-frame clones alone and lacks a portion of them. This sample has 20,000 to 30,000 clones, with about 83% found just once. The V gene lost 3 bases and the J gene lost 3 bases, with 20 bases spanning the gap. The CDR3 loop spans 17 amino acids. Germline V lookup: CDR1 SEHNR, CDR2 FQNEAQ (reference sequence). The chain links TRBV7-9 to TRBJ1-2, with D maybe TRBD1 (5 bases). This receptor was taken from an adult with an advanced solid tumor such as melanoma, head and neck, liver or kidney cancer. The sequenced sample was CD4+ or CD8+ T cells sorted from blood, obtained in a trial of the OX40 agonist ivuxolimab. CDR3 protein: CASSFSGSGEAYYGYTF. The DNA for the CDR3 is TGTGCCAGCAGCTTCAGTGGGTCGGGGGAGGCTTACTATGGCTACACCTTC.